These T cell receptor beta chains were read from a single sample in a study of persistence of HIV-infected CD4 T cells. Data came from immunoSEQ multiplex PCR; TCRdb stores just in-frame clones and leaves some out. This repertoire shows over 35,000 clones, roughly nine tenths found once; its top ten account for approximately 1%. The antigens these receptors bind are not known. The sample in question was CD4+ T cells sorted from PBMCs after roughly 18-hour stimulation, obtained from a patient who received antiretroviral therapy. The origin of the receptors is an adult man with HIV who was CMV-seropositive. The CDR3 runs from the conserved cysteine through the conserved F or W. The order of the fields is J gene, clone size, V gene, D gene, CDR3 DNA, CDR3 protein. A D gene is named only where the DNA matches it firmly. Rows may omit the clone size; those that give it use once, few, many or a size class.

>TRBJ1-5|once|TRBV28|TRBD1
TGTGCCAGCAGCTCCTCCCCGGGACAGGGCGGCAGCCAGCATTTT
CASSSSPGQGGSQHF
>TRBJ1-6|once|TRBV7-2|NA
TGTGCCAGCAGCCCGAAAATTGGACTCTGGGACACTAATTCACCCCTCCACTTT
CASSPKIGLWDTNSPLHF
>TRBJ1-5|NA|TRBV5-6|NA
TGTGCCAGCAGCTACCGGAGGGACCGCAATCAGCCCCAGCATTTT
CASSYRRDRNQPQHF
>TRBJ1-2|NA|TRBV7-3|NA
TGTGCCAGCAGCTCGATAACGGGACACAGCTATGGCTACACCTTC
CASSSITGHSYGYTF
>TRBJ1-5|NA|TRBV6-5|NA
TGTGCCAGCAGTTATATGGGACATCAGCCCCAGCATTTT
CASSYMGHQPQHF
>TRBJ1-1|NA|TRBV15|NA
TGTGCCACCAGCAGAGCGAAGGGTGGGGGGACTGAAGCTTTCTTT
CATSRAKGGGTEAFF
>TRBJ1-2|NA|TRBV28|NA
TGTGCCAGCAGTTTGGGCACTAACTATGGCTACACCTTC
CASSLGTNYGYTF
>TRBJ2-3|NA|TRBV10-3|TRBD2
TGTGCCATCAGTGACCCACTAGCGGCCATCACAGATACGCAGTATTTT
CAISDPLAAITDTQYF
>TRBJ1-6|NA|TRBV7-9|NA
TGTGCCAGCAGTTTGGGGGCGAGCTCCTATAATTCACCCCTCCACTTT
CASSLGASSYNSPLHF
>TRBJ2-1|NA|TRBV5-8|TRBD1
TGTGCCAGCAGCAGCCGGACAGGGACGAAATACAATGAGCAGTTCTTC
CASSSRTGTKYNEQFF
>TRBJ1-4|NA|TRBV6-1|NA
TGTGCCAGCAGTGAAGACAACAGGATCACTGAAAAACTGTTTTTT
CASSEDNRITEKLFF
>TRBJ1-3|NA|TRBV3-1/TRBV3-2|NA
TGTGCCAGCAGCCTCTTTATTGAGGACACCATATATTTT
CASSLFIEDTIYF
>TRBJ2-2|NA|TRBV9|NA
TGTGCCAGCGGGGGGGCCGGGAGCACCGGGGAGCTGTTTTTT
CASGGAGSTGELFF
>TRBJ1-1|NA|TRBV5-1|NA
TGCGCCAGCAGCCTCCAACTTAACACTGAAGCTTTCTTT
CASSLQLNTEAFF
>TRBJ2-1|once|TRBV19|TRBD1
TGTGCCAGTAGTACCCAGGGGGATGAGCAGTTCTTC
CASSTQGDEQFF
>TRBJ2-7|NA|TRBV18|NA
TGTGCCAGCTCACCGCCGGGTTCCCGCCGCGAGCAGTACTTC
CASSPPGSRREQYF
>TRBJ2-7|NA|TRBV2|TRBD1
TGTGCCAGCAGTGAAGCTGTCGGACAGGCAGACGAGCAGTACTTC
CASSEAVGQADEQYF
>TRBJ2-3|NA|TRBV4-1|TRBD1
TGCGCCAGCAGCTATACAGGGGTTACAGATACGCAGTATTTT
CASSYTGVTDTQYF
>TRBJ2-7|NA|TRBV27|NA
TGTGCCAGCAGTTTAGTGGCTAGCGTGGACGAGCAGTACTTC
CASSLVASVDEQYF
>TRBJ1-4|NA|TRBV18|NA
TGTGCCAGCTCACCATTAAAGGGGACTAATGAAAAACTGTTTTTT
CASSPLKGTNEKLFF
>TRBJ1-5|NA|TRBV19|NA
TGTGCCAGTAGTAACGGAGGAGGGAATCAGCCCCAGCATTTT
CASSNGGGNQPQHF
>TRBJ1-5|few|TRBV7-2|NA
TGTGCCAGCAGCCCCGGGAGATTCAATCAGCCCCAGCATTTT
CASSPGRFNQPQHF
>TRBJ2-2|NA|TRBV3-1/TRBV3-2|NA
TGTGCCAGCAGCCGCCTCCCCGGCGGGCTGTTTTTT
CASSRLPGGLFF
>TRBJ1-5|NA|TRBV6-2/TRBV6-3|NA
TGTGCCAGCAGTCGTCACCGGGAAAGGACCCAGCATTTT
CASSRHRERTQHF
>TRBJ1-2|NA|TRBV2|TRBD1
TGTGCCAGCAGTGGTCAGGGTCAGGGGGACGGCTACACCTTC
CASSGQGQGDGYTF
>TRBJ1-3|NA|TRBV28|NA
TGTGCCAGCCAGCCGGGACACTGGCTCTCTGGAAACACCATATATTTT
CASQPGHWLSGNTIYF
>TRBJ1-2|NA|TRBV11-2|TRBD1
TGTGCCAGCAGCTCTAGAGGTAGTGGCAGGGGGCAACTCTATGGCTACACCTTC
CASSSRGSGRGQLYGYTF
>TRBJ2-7|NA|TRBV12-3/TRBV12-4|NA
TGTGCCAGCCTCCAACCCTCAGGGCGCGAGCAGTACTTC
CASLQPSGREQYF
>TRBJ1-1|NA|TRBV30|NA
TGTGCCTTCCAGACTGAGAGTGAAGCTTTCTTT
CAFQTESEAFF
>TRBJ2-7|NA|TRBV7-2|NA
TGTGCCAGCAGCTTAGCGGGGGCAGGTCCGTACGAGCAGTACTTC
CASSLAGAGPYEQYF
>TRBJ1-1|NA|TRBV28|NA
TGTGCCAGCAGTTATCAGATGAACACTGAAGCTTTCTTT
CASSYQMNTEAFF
>TRBJ2-3|NA|TRBV3-1/TRBV3-2|NA
TGTGCCAGCAGCCCACAGGGAGATACGCAGTATTTT
CASSPQGDTQYF
>TRBJ1-2|NA|TRBV24-1|NA
TGTGCCACCTCCGCCGGGAGCTATGGCTACACCTTC
CATSAGSYGYTF
>TRBJ1-4|NA|TRBV15|NA
TGTGCCACCAGCAGAGATTATCAGGGAGCAACTAATGAAAAACTGTTTTTT
CATSRDYQGATNEKLFF
>TRBJ1-2|NA|TRBV21-1|NA
TGTGCCAGCAGCGACCGGACAGGTACTTATGGCTACACCTTC
CASSDRTGTYGYTF
>TRBJ2-6|NA|TRBV4-2|NA
TGTGCCAGCAGCCAAGGGCATGACTCTGGGGCCAACGTCCTGACTTTC
CASSQGHDSGANVLTF
>TRBJ1-4|few|TRBV20-1|NA
TGCAGTGCTAGAGCCCAGGAAAAACTGTTTTTT
CSARAQEKLFF
>TRBJ2-5|NA|TRBV10-3|NA
TGTGCCATCAGTGTTCAGGGTGGGGAGACCCAGTACTTC
CAISVQGGETQYF
>TRBJ2-3|NA|TRBV24-1|NA
TGTGCCACCAGTGATTTACGAGGGCGGAGCACAGATACGCAGTATTTT
CATSDLRGRSTDTQYF
>TRBJ1-2|once|TRBV9|TRBD1
TGTGCCAGCAGCCCCGGACAGGGGAGGTATGGCTACACCTTC
CASSPGQGRYGYTF
>TRBJ2-4|once|TRBV7-2|TRBD1
TGTGCCAGCAGCTTAAGGACAGGGGAAAACATTCAGTACTTC
CASSLRTGENIQYF
>TRBJ1-4|once|TRBV7-9|TRBD1
TGTGCCAGCAGCCGACGGACAGGGGGCTCGCATTCAACTAATGAAAAACTGTTTTTT
CASSRRTGGSHSTNEKLFF
>TRBJ2-7|once|TRBV4-2|NA
TGTGCCAGCAGCCAAGACGGGACGGTTTCCTACGAGCAGTACTTC
CASSQDGTVSYEQYF
>TRBJ1-5|NA|TRBV2|NA
TGTGCCAGCGAAAGGGGGGAGAACGTTCTATTAACAGGGCACAATCAGCCCCAGCATTTT
CASERGENVLLTGHNQPQHF
>TRBJ1-3|NA|TRBV6-5|NA
TGTGCCAGCAAGACAGCCGGAAACACCATATATTTT
CASKTAGNTIYF
>TRBJ2-5|NA|TRBV29-1|NA
TGCAGCGTTGTCCGCCAACAAGAGACCCAGTACTTC
CSVVRQQETQYF
>TRBJ2-1|NA|TRBV5-1|TRBD2
TGCGCCAGCAGCTTGGGGGAGGGCCTTTACAATGAGCAGTTCTTC
CASSLGEGLYNEQFF
>TRBJ2-7|NA|TRBV20-1|NA
TGCAGTGCTAAGAGGGTCTACGAGCAGTACTTC
CSAKRVYEQYF
>TRBJ1-4|NA|TRBV3-1/TRBV3-2|NA
TGTGCCAGCAGCCTGTCGGGAGGGACTAATGAAAAACTGTTTTTT
CASSLSGGTNEKLFF
>TRBJ1-6|NA|TRBV5-6|NA
TGTGCCAGCAGCTTGGGGGGGGCGGGCGATTCACCCCTCCACTTT
CASSLGGAGDSPLHF
>TRBJ2-2|few|TRBV25-1|NA
TGTGCCAGTCAGGGATCCTACCGGTCCGGGGAGCTGTTTTTT
CASQGSYRSGELFF
>TRBJ1-5|NA|TRBV2|NA
TGTGCCAGCAGTGTTTCGAGACGGGGCAATCAGCCCCAGCATTTT
CASSVSRRGNQPQHF
>TRBJ1-1|NA|TRBV10-3|NA
TGTGCCATCAGTACCAGGGAGGGCACTGAAGCTTTCTTT
CAISTREGTEAFF
>TRBJ1-3|NA|TRBV7-9|TRBD1
TGTGCCAGCAGCCACCGGGCCGGGACAGCCCTCTCTGGAAACACCATATATTTT
CASSHRAGTALSGNTIYF
>TRBJ1-1|NA|TRBV28|NA
TGTGCCAGCAGTTTAGTTGAGAGGGGCACTGAAGCTTTCTTT
CASSLVERGTEAFF